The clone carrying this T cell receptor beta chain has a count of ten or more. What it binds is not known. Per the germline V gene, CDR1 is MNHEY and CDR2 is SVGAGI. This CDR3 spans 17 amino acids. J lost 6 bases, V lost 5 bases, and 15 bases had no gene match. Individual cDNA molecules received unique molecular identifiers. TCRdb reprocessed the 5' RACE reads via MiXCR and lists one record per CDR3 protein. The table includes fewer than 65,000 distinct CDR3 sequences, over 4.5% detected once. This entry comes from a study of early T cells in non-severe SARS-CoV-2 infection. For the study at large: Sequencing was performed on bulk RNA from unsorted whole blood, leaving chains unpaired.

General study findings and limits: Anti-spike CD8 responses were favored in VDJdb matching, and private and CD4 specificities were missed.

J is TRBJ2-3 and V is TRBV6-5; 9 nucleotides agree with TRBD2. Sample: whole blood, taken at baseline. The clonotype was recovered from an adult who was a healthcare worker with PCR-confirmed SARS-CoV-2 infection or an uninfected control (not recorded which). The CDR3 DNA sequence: TGTGCCAGCAGTCCTCAACCCGGGACTAGCAGTCCGGATACGCAGTATTTT. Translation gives CASSPQPGTSSPDTQYF.